The clone carrying this T cell receptor (beta chain) was counted only a few times. Its matching antigen is unknown. One end of the junction does not line up with germline, which may come from a read error. The sample originates from a study of cytomegalovirus exposure and HLA in healthy donors. With 60 Vbeta and 13 Jbeta primers, the PCR was carried out. Repertoires were generated with immunoSEQ multiplex PCR, while TCRdb's copy carries only in-frame clones and drops some. This sample has about 130,000 clones, with about 8.5% found just once. Every donor was a healthy person donating bone marrow. Findings and limits, study-wide: Data from an earlier analysis indicated that most TCR beta V segments were productive either about 87% or about 30% of the time. A missense variant in DCLRE1C was later tied to TCR beta V- and J-gene trimming. According to the study, 160 or so TCR beta chains were cytomegalovirus-associated.

Material for sequencing was PBMCs. This TCR derives from a man aged 40-49 years in good health and CMV-seronegative.

Here the CDR3 reads CASSPTRSHLNEKLFF. For the CDR3, the DNA is TGTGCCAGCAGCCCCACCCGGAGTCATCTTAATGAAAAATTGTTTTTT. The gene calls are TRBV9 and TRBJ1-4; D uncertain. The CDR3 has 16 residues. The V gene's germline CDR1 is SGDLS and CDR2 YYNGEE.